These T cell receptor beta chains were read from a single sample in a study of T cells in Graves' hyperthyroidism and ophthalmopathy. In TCRdb, the multiplex PCR reads were re-called with MiXCR into one record per CDR3 protein. This sample has 600,000 to 850,000 distinct CDR3 sequences, with about 19% found just once. Sequencing was done on a sample of blood. These receptors all stem from a woman between 50 and 59 years old with Graves' hyperthyroidism that later progressed to Graves' ophthalmopathy. Both conserved end residues are part of each CDR3. A D gene is named only where the DNA matches it firmly. A clone size is listed for some rows: how often the clone was seen (once, few, many), or a class if it is expanded.

V gene	D gene	J gene	clone size	CDR3 DNA	CDR3 protein
TRBV11-2	TRBD1	TRBJ1-2	NA	TGTGCCAGCAGCTTCGGGGACAGTTTGAATGGCTACACCTTC	CASSFGDSLNGYTF
TRBV7-3	NA	TRBJ2-5	many	TGTGCCAGCAGACCGAGAACAGCGACAGACCAAGAGACCCAGTACTTC	CASRPRTATDQETQYF
TRBV7-9	TRBD1	TRBJ1-1	few	TGTGCCAGCAGCAGATCCGGGACAGGGGGGGTGACTGAAGCTTTCTTT	CASSRSGTGGVTEAFF
TRBV5-8	TRBD1	TRBJ1-1	NA	TGTGCCAGCAGCGCCGACAGGGGCCCCAGTGAAGCTTTCTTT	CASSADRGPSEAFF
TRBV12-3/TRBV12-4	TRBD1	TRBJ2-5	few	TGTGCCAGCACTTTGAAGGGGGGACAGGGGGAGACCCAGTACTTC	CASTLKGGQGETQYF
TRBV18	NA	TRBJ1-3	many	TGTGCCAGCTCACCAGGATTGCCCGGGACAACTGGAAACACCATATATTTT	CASSPGLPGTTGNTIYF
TRBV3-1	NA	TRBJ1-3	many	TGTGCCTCGAACTCTGGAAACACCATATATTTT	CASNSGNTIYF
TRBV18	TRBD1	TRBJ2-7	many	TGTGCCAGCTCACTGGACAGGGCCGAGCAGTACTTC	CASSLDRAEQYF
TRBV30	NA	TRBJ1-1	many	TGTGCCTGGAGCCTTCACGGGGGAAACACTGAAGCTTTCTTT	CAWSLHGGNTEAFF
TRBV2	TRBD1	TRBJ1-2	few	TGTGCCAGCAGGGAAAATCCGCGGACAGGGGACTATGGCTACACCTTC	CASRENPRTGDYGYTF
TRBV9	TRBD1	TRBJ1-1	NA	TGTGCCAGCAGCGTTACTTCGACAGGGGTCACTGAAGCTTTCTTT	CASSVTSTGVTEAFF
TRBV7-9	NA	TRBJ2-5	NA	TGTGCCAGCAGCCGGTCGGGACAAGGCTTAGAGACCCAGTACTTC	CASSRSGQGLETQYF
TRBV6-5	NA	TRBJ2-7	few	TGTGCCAGCAGTTACTCGCCCGCTACCTCCTACGAGCAGTACTTC	CASSYSPATSYEQYF
TRBV12-3/TRBV12-4	TRBD2	TRBJ2-3	few	TGTGCCAGCAGTTTCGATAGCGGGGACACAGATACGCAGTATTTT	CASSFDSGDTDTQYF
TRBV6-2/TRBV6-3	NA	TRBJ1-1	many	TGTGCCAGCAGTTACGTGGAGGGGTCTATCCACACTGAAGCTTTCTTT	CASSYVEGSIHTEAFF
TRBV12-3/TRBV12-4	NA	TRBJ2-2	few	TGTGCCAGCATGGACACCAACACCGGGGAGCTGTTTTTT	CASMDTNTGELFF
TRBV7-6	TRBD1	TRBJ1-5	NA	TGTGCCAGCAGCCCCGGGACAGGGGGTTCTCGCAATCAGCCCCAGCATTTT	CASSPGTGGSRNQPQHF
TRBV12-3/TRBV12-4	NA	TRBJ1-5	many	TGTGCCAGCAGTTTAGCGGGCCCGGGGGGCAATCAGCCCCAGCATTTT	CASSLAGPGGNQPQHF
TRBV5-6	NA	TRBJ2-4	few	TGTGCCAGCAGCTTCCTTAAGGGCGTGCCACCACCCATTCAGTACTTC	CASSFLKGVPPPIQYF
TRBV6-1	NA	TRBJ2-5	many	TGTGCCAGCAGCGCGCGGCGGGTTCAAGAGACCCAGTACTTC	CASSARRVQETQYF